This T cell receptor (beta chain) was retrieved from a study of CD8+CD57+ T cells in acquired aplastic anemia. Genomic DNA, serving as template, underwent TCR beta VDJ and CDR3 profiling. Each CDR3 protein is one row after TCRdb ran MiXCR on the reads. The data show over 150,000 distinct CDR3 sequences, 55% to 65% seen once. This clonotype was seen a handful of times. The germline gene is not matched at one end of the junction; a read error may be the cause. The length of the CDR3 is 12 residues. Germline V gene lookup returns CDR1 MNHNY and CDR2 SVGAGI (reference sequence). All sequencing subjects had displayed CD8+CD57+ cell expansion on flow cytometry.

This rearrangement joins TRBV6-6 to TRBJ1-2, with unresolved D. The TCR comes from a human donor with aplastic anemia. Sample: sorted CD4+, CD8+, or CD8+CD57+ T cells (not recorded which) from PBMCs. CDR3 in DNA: TGTGCCACCAGTGTGGGTTCTTATGGCTACACCTTC. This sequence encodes CATSVGSYGYTF.